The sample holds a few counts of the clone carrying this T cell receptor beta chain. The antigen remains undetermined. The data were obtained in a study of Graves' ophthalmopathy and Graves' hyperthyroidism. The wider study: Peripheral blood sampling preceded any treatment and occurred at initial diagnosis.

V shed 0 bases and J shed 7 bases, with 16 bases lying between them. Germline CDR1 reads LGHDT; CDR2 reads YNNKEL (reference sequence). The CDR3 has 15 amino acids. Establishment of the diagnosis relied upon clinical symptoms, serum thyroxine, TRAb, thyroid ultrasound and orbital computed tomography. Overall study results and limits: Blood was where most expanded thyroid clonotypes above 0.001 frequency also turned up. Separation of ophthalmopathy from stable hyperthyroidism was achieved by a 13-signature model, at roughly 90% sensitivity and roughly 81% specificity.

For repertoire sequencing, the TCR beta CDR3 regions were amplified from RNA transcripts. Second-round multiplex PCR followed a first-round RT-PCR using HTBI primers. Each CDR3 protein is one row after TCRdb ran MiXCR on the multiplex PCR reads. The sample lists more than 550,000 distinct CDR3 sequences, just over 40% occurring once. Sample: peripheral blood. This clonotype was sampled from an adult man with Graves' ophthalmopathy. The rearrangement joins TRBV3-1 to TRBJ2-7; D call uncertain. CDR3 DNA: TGTGCCAGCAGCCAAGAGGCAGTAGGTGTATGTGAGCAGTACTTC. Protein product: CASSQEAVGVCEQYF.